One sample yielded the 9 T cell receptor beta chains listed below, sequenced in a study of CD8+ T cells in alopecia areata (dated by TCRdb to between 2018 and 2020). Library generation was performed with the immunoSEQ multiplex PCR assay. RNA was extracted from all samples and reverse transcribed into cDNA, which served as template for TCR sequencing. The clones in this table, taken by TCRdb from immuneACCESS, are in-frame only. Not every clone is retained; where verified, under half of the shortfall comes from an unresolved V gene, and the cause of the rest is unknown. For this sample there are about 23,000 clones; around 56% appear just once. The top ten clonotypes cover less than 35% of the sample. The sequencing input was NKG2D-high CD8+ T cells sorted from blood. The intended sense of this specimen's cell subset or site label: sorted CD8+ NKG2D-high blood T cells. Source of these receptors: a human donor with alopecia areata.

V usage is TRBV5-6 and J usage is TRBJ1-2; no definite D call. V was shortened by 4 bases and J by 7 bases, with 8 bases between the two germline ends. Per the germline V gene, CDR1 is SGHDT and CDR2 is YYEEEE. CDR3 length: 11 residues. CDR3: CASSVASGYTF. In DNA, the CDR3 is TGTGCCAGCAGCGTCGCAAGTGGCTACACCTTC. The full variable domain, in which reference TRBV5-6 and TRBJ1-2 provide the parts outside the CDR3, is DAGVTQSPTHLIKTRGQQVTLRCSPKSGHDTVSWYQQALGQGPQFIFQYYEEEERQRGNFPDRFSGHQFPNYSSELNVNALLLGDSALYLCASSVASGYTFGSGTRLTVV.

A few counts support this clone. The rearrangement links TRBV6-1 to TRBJ2-5, with 7 bases fitting TRBD1. The V segment lost 3 bases and the J segment 3 bases; nucleotides outside the gene matches: 1. The V gene's germline CDR1 is MNHNS and CDR2 SASEGT. The CDR3 is 13 amino acids. CDR3 DNA: TGTGCCAGCAGTGATACAGGGGAAGAGACCCAGTACTTC. It specifies CASSDTGEETQYF.

This clone was seen a few times. The chain carries TRBV11-2 and TRBJ2-5, with D tentatively TRBD1 (8 bases). V was cut by 5 bases and J by 5 bases, with 18 bases left in between. The CDR3 is 15 amino acids. Germline lookup yields CDR1 SGHAT and CDR2 FQNNGV. The CDR3 DNA sequence: TGTGCCAGCAGCCGGGAGGCAGGGGGCTTGGAGACCCAGTACTTC. Protein: CASSREAGGLETQYF. Together with reference TRBV11-2 and TRBJ2-5, the CDR3 gives the full variable domain: EAGVAQSPRYKIIEKRQSVAFWCNPISGHATLYWYQQILGQGPKLLIQFQNNGVVDDSQLPKDRFSAERLKGVDSTLKIQPAKLEDSAVYLCASSREAGGLETQYFGPGTRLLVL.

This clone was observed a few times. This chain links TRBV7-9 with TRBJ2-7; D is uncertain. The germline CDR1 and CDR2 sequences are SEHNR and FQNEAQ (reference sequence). The CDR3 has 14 amino acids. Trimming took off 1 base at V and 4 bases at J, with 11 bases between the two ends. CDR3 sequence reads: CASSLGAFGYEQYF. The CDR3 nucleotides are TGTGCCAGCAGCTTAGGGGCCTTTGGATACGAGCAGTACTTC.

The chain joins TRBV19 to TRBJ1-5, with unresolved D. The CDR3 runs to 12 residues. V gave up 8 bases and J gave up 4 bases, with 9 bases separating them. Germline CDR1 and CDR2: LNHDA and SQIVND (reference sequence). The CDR3 region has the DNA TGTGCCAGTTCCGGCTTGAATCAGCCCCAGCATTTT. This codes for CASSGLNQPQHF. Full variable domain (missing parts from reference TRBV19 and TRBJ1-5): DGGITQSPKYLFRKEGQNVTLSCEQNLNHDAMYWYRQDPGQGLRLIYYSQIVNDFQKGDIAEGYSVSREKKESFPLTVTSAQKNPTAFYLCASSGLNQPQHFGDGTRLSIL.

This clone was counted a single time. The V call is TRBV5-1, the J call TRBJ2-1; the match to TRBD1 covers 8 bases. The CDR3 has 13 residues. V gave up 0 bases and J gave up 8 bases; unmatched junction bases: 1. CDR1 is SGHRS, CDR2 YFSETQ, per germline. The CDR3 DNA is TGCGCCAGCAGCTTGGACAGGGGGGATGAGCAGTTCTTC. Translated: CASSLDRGDEQFF.

J is TRBJ2-7 and V is TRBV19, with a possible D match to TRBD2 (6 bases). CDR1 is LNHDA, CDR2 SQIVND, per germline (reference sequence). V dropped 5 bases and J dropped 2 bases, with 22 bases sitting between them. The CDR3 consists of 17 residues. In DNA, the CDR3 is TGTGCCAGTAGTTTCACACACCTAGCGACGAACACCTACGAGCAGTACTTC. This encodes CASSFTHLATNTYEQYF. Full variable domain (rest looked up from reference TRBV19 and TRBJ2-7): DGGITQSPKYLFRKEGQNVTLSCEQNLNHDAMYWYRQDPGQGLRLIYYSQIVNDFQKGDIAEGYSVSREKKESFPLTVTSAQKNPTAFYLCASSFTHLATNTYEQYFGPGTRLTVT.

This clone was recorded a few times. V is TRBV27 and J is TRBJ2-1, with D perhaps TRBD1 (5 bases). The V gene's germline CDR1 is MNHEY and CDR2 SMNVEV (reference sequence). V was trimmed by 6 bases and J by 10 bases, leaving 19 bases between them. The CDR3 length is 14 residues. The CDR3 sequence: CASRALTGFGEQFF. Written as DNA, the CDR3 is TGTGCCAGCAGGGCCCTTACAGGTTTCGGGGAGCAGTTCTTC.

J is TRBJ2-1 and V is TRBV13; D possibly corresponds to TRBD1 (6 bases). The CDR3 covers 15 residues. From germline, CDR1 is PRHDT and CDR2 FYEKMQ (reference sequence). Between the trimmed V and J ends, which lost 5 bases and 5 bases, there was a span of 16 bases. As DNA, the CDR3 is TGTGCCAGCAGCCACCCATTGGGGGCACACAATGAGCAGTTCTTC. Protein product: CASSHPLGAHNEQFF.